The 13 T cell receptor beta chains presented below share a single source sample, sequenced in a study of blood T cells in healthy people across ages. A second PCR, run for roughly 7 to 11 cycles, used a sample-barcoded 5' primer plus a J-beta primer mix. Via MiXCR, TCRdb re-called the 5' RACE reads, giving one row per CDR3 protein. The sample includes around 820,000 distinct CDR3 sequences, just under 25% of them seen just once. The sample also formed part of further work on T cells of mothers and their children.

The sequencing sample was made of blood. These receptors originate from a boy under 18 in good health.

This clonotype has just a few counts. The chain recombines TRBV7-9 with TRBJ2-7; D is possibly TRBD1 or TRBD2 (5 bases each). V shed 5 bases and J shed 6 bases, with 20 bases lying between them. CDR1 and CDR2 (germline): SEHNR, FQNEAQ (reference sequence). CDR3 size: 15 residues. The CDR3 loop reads CASSPIGTLGSEQYF. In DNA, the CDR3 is TGTGCCAGCAGCCCCATCGGGACCCTCGGTTCCGAGCAGTACTTC. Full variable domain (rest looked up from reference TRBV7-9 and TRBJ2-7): DTGVSQNPRHKITKRGQNVTFRCDPISEHNRLYWYRQTLGQGPEFLTYFQNEAQLEKSRLLSDRFSAERPKGSFSTLEIQRTEQGDSAMYLCASSPIGTLGSEQYFGPGTRLTVT.

CDR3 bases: TGCGCCAGCAACGGCAATCAGCCCCAGCATTTT. Protein product: CASNGNQPQHF. This rearrangement joins TRBV4-1 to TRBJ1-5, with D hard to call. The germline gives CDR1 MGHRA, CDR2 YSYEKL. V was cut by 7 bases and J by 2 bases, with 3 bases left in between. The CDR3 covers 11 residues.

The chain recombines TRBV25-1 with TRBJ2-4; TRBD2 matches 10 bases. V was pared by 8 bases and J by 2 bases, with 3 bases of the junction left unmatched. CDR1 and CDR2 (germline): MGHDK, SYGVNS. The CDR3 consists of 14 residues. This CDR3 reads CASSLAGSKNIQYF. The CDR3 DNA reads TGTGCCAGCTCACTAGCGGGATCCAAAAACATTCAGTACTTC. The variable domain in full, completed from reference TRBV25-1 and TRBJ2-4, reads EADIYQTPRYLVIGTGKKITLECSQTMGHDKMYWYQQDPGMELHLIHYSYGVNSTEKGDLSSESTVSRIRTEHFPLTLESARPSHTSQYLCASSLAGSKNIQYFGAGTRLSVL.

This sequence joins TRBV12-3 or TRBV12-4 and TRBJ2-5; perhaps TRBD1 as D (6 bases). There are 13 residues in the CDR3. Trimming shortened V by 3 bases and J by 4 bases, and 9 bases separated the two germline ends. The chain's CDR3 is CASSFQGIETQYF. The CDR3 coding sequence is TGTGCCAGCAGTTTCCAGGGGATAGAGACCCAGTACTTC.

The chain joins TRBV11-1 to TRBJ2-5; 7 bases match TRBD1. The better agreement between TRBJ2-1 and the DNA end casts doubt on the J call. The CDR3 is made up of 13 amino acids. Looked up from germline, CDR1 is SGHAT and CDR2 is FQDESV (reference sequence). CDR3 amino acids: CASSPDRVHEQFF. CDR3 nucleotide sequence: TGTGCCAGCAGCCCCGACAGGGTCCATGAGCAGTTCTTC.

The CDR3 sequence is CASPRMGEQYF. Written as DNA, the CDR3 is TGTGCCAGCCCTCGGATGGGCGAGCAGTACTTC. This chain connects TRBV12-3 or TRBV12-4 to TRBJ2-5, with D unclear. The J call is uncertain, as TRBJ2-7 better fits the DNA end. This CDR3 is built from 11 residues.

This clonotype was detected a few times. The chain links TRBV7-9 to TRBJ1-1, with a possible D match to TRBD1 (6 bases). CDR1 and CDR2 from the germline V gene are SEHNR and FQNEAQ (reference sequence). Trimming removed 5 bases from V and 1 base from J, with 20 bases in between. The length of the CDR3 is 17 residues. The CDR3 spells CASSPPLGGARNTEAFF. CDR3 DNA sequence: TGTGCCAGCAGCCCACCACTGGGGGGGGCAAGGAACACTGAAGCTTTCTTT.

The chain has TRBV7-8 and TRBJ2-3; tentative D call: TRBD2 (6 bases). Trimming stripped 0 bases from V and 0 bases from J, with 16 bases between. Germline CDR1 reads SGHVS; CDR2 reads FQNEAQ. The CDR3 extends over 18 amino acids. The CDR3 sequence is CASSLAFSLAPSTDTQYF. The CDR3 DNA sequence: TGTGCCAGCAGCTTAGCTTTTAGCCTAGCGCCCAGCACAGATACGCAGTATTTT.

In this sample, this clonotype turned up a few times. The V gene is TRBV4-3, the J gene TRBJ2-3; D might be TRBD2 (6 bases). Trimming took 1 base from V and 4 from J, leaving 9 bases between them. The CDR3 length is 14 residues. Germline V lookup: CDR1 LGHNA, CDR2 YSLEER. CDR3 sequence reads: CASSQGLVPDTQYF. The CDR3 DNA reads TGCGCCAGCAGCCAAGGACTAGTCCCAGATACGCAGTATTTT.

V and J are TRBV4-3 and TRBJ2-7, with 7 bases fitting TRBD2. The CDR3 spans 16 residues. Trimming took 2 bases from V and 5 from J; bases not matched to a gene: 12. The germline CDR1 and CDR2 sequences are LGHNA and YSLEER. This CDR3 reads CASSQSRPAGLNEQYF. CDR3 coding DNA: TGCGCCAGCAGCCAATCTCGGCCAGCGGGACTTAACGAGCAGTACTTC.

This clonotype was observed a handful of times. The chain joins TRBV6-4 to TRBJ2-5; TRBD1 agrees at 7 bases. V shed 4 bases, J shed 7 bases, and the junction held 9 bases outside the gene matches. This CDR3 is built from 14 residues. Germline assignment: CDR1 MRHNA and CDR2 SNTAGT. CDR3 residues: CASSVEGGAGTQYF. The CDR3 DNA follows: TGTGCCAGCAGTGTGGAAGGGGGCGCAGGGACCCAGTACTTC.

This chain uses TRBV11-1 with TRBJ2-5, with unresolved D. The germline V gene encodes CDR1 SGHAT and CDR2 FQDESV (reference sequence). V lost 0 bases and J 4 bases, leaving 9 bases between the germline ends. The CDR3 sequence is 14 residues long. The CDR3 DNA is TGTGCCAGCAGCTTAGCGTTGGCCAGAGAGACCCAGTACTTC. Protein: CASSLALARETQYF.

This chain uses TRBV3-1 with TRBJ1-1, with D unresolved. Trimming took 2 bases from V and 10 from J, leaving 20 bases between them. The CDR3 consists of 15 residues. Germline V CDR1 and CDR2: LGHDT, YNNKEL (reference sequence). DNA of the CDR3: TGTGCCAGCAGCCAAACTTGGATCATTGAGAGGGTAGCTTTCTTT. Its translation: CASSQTWIIERVAFF.